Listed here is a single T cell receptor beta chain. Its antigen is not known. The data derive from a study of early T cells in non-severe SARS-CoV-2 infection. Turning to the study itself: The input, bulk RNA from unsorted whole blood, was sequenced, and chains were unpaired. Study results and caveats: Private and CD4 specificities were missed by VDJdb matching, which favored anti-spike CD8 responses.

In germline, CDR1 is SNHLY, CDR2 FYNNEI. CDR3 length equals 12 residues. V lost 6 bases to trimming and J lost 7 bases; unmatched junction nucleotides: 1. In the library, individual cDNA molecules carried attached unique molecular identifiers. TCRdb re-called the 5' RACE reads through MiXCR, storing one row per CDR3 protein. The repertoire holds about 69,000 distinct CDR3 sequences, with about 10% as singletons. The chain couples TRBV2 to TRBJ2-5; 11 nucleotides align to TRBD2. Sequenced sample: whole blood. This sequence originates from an adult who was a healthcare worker with PCR-confirmed SARS-CoV-2 infection or an uninfected control (not recorded which). The CDR3 DNA is TGTGCCAGCAGCGGACTAGCGGGGACCCAGTACTTC. It codes for CASSGLAGTQYF.